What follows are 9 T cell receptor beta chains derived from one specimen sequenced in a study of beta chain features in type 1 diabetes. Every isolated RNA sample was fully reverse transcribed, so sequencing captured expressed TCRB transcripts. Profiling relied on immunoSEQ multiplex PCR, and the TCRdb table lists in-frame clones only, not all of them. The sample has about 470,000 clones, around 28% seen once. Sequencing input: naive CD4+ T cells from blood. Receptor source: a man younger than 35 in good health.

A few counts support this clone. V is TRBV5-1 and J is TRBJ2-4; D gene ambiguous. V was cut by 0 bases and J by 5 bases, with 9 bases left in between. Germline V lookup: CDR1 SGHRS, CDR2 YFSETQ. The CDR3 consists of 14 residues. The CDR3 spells CASSLVGLQNIQYF. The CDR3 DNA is TGCGCCAGCAGCTTGGTTGGCCTTCAAAACATTCAGTACTTC.

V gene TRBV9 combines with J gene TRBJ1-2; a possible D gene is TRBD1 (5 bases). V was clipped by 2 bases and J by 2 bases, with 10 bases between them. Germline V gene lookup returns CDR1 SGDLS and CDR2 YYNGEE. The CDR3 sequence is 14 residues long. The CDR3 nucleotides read TGTGCCAGCAGCGTTTCAGGGATCAACTATGGCTACACCTTC. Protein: CASSVSGINYGYTF.

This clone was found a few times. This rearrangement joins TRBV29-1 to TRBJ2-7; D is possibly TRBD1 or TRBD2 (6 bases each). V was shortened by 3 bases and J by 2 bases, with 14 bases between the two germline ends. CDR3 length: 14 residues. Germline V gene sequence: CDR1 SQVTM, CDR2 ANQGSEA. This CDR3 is CSVELQGLAYEQYF. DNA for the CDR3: TGCAGCGTTGAGCTACAGGGACTTGCCTACGAGCAGTACTTC.

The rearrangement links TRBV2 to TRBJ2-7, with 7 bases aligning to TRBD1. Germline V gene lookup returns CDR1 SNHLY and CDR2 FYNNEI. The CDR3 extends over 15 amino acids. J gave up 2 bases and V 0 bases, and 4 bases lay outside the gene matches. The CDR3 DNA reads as TGTGCCAGCAGTGAAGCAAGTGGACAGGCCTACGAGCAGTACTTC. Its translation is CASSEASGQAYEQYF.

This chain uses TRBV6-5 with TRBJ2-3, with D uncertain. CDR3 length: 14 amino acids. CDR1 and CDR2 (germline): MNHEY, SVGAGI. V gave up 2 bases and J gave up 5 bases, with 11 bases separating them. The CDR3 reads CASSYEISGDTQYF. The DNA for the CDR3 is TGTGCCAGCAGTTACGAGATTTCTGGAGATACGCAGTATTTT.

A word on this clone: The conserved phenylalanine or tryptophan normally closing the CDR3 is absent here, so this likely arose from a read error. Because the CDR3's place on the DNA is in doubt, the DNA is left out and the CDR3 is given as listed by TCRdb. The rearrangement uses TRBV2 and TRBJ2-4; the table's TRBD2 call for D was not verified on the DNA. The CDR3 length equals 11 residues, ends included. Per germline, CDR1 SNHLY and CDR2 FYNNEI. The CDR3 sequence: CASSDLGGGSP.

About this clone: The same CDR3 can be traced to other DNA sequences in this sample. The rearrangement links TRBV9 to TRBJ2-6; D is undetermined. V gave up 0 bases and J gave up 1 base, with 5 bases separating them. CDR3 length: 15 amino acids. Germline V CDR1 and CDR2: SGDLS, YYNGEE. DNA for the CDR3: TGTGCCAGCAGCGTAGGAGGTTCTGGGGCCAACGTCCTGACTTTC. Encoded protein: CASSVGGSGANVLTF. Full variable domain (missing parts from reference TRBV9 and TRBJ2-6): DSGVTQTPKHLITATGQRVTLRCSPRSGDLSVYWYQQSLDQGLQFLIQYYNGEERAKGNILERFSAQQFPDLHSELNLSSLELGDSALYFCASSVGGSGANVLTFGAGSRLTVL.

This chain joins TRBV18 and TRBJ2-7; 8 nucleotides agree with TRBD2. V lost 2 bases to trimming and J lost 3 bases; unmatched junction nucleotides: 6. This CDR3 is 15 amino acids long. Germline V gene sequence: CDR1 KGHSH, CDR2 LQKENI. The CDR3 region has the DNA TGTGCCAGCTCACCAAGGGATAGCGGGATCTACGAGCAGTACTTC. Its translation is CASSPRDSGIYEQYF.

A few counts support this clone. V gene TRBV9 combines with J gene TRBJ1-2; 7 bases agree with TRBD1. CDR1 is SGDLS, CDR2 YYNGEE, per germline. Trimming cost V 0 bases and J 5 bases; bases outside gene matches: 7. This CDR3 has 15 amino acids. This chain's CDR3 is CASSVALDRVYGYTF. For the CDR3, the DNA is TGTGCCAGCAGCGTAGCCCTCGACAGGGTATATGGCTACACCTTC.